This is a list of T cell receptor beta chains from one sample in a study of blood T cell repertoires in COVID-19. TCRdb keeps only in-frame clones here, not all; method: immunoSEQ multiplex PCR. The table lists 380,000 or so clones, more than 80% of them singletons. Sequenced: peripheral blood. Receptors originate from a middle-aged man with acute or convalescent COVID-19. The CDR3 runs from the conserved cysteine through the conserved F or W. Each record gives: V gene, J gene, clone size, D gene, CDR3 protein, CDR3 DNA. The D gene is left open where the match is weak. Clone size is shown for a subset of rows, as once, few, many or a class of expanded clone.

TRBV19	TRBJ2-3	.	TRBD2	CASSTQKRLAVKGDTQYF	TGTGCCAGTAGTACACAAAAAAGACTAGCGGTAAAAGGGGATACGCAGTATTTT
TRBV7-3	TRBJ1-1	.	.	CASSLGSLNTEAFF	TGTGCCAGCAGCTTAGGGAGCCTGAACACTGAAGCTTTCTTT
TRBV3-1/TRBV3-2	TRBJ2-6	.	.	CASSQQTGPFSGANVLTF	TGTGCCAGCAGCCAACAGACAGGTCCGTTCTCTGGGGCCAACGTCCTGACTTTC
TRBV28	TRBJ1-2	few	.	CASSLMAYGYTF	TGTGCCAGCAGCCTCATGGCTTATGGCTACACCTTC
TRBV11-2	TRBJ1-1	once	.	CASSLAIPAGYTEAFF	TGTGCCAGCAGCTTAGCTATCCCCGCGGGCTACACTGAAGCTTTCTTT
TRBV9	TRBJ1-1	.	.	CASSSQAGAAFF	TGTGCCAGCAGCTCCCAGGCAGGGGCGGCTTTCTTT
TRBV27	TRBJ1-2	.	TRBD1	CASSPWDSYGYTF	TGTGCCAGCAGTCCTTGGGACAGCTATGGCTACACCTTC
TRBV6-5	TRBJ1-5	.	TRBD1	CASRTGYSNQPQHF	TGTGCCAGCAGGACAGGGTATAGCAATCAGCCCCAGCATTTT
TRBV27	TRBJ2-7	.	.	CASSKSSYEQYF	TGTGCCAGCAGCAAGAGCTCCTACGAGCAGTACTTC
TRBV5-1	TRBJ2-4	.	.	CASSRGGVVGNIQYF	TGCGCCAGCAGCAGAGGAGGGGTTGTGGGAAACATTCAGTACTTC
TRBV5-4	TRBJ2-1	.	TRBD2	CASSSGGLEQFF	TGTGCCAGCAGCTCGGGGGGTCTTGAGCAGTTCTTC
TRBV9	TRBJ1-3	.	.	CASSGEGNTIYF	TGTGCCAGCAGCGGAGAAGGAAACACCATATATTTT
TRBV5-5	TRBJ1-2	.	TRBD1	CASSPTPTTGGYGYTF	TGTGCCAGCAGCCCTACTCCAACTACAGGGGGCTATGGCTACACCTTC
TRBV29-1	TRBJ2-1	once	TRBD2	CSAAGSGGFSSYNEQFF	TGCAGCGCCGCAGGGAGCGGGGGGTTTAGCTCCTACAATGAGCAGTTCTTC
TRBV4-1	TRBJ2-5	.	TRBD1	CASSQRQGYQETQYF	TGCGCCAGCAGCCAGAGACAGGGTTACCAAGAGACCCAGTACTTC
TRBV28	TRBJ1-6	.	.	CASSFVGAVTPLHF	TGTGCCAGCAGTTTCGTGGGGGCTGTTACACCCCTCCACTTT
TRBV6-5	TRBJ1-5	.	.	CASSSGLSNQPQHF	TGTGCCAGCAGTTCAGGATTAAGCAATCAGCCCCAGCATTTT
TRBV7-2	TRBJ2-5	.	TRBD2	CASSLVAGGEETQYF	TGTGCCAGCAGCTTAGTAGCGGGGGGAGAGGAGACCCAGTACTTC
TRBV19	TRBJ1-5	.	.	CASSMEQGIPRYQPQHF	TGTGCCAGTAGTATGGAACAGGGAATTCCGAGGTATCAGCCCCAGCATTTT
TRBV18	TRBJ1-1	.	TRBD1	CASSPDRMMNTEAFF	TGTGCCAGCTCGCCGGACAGGATGATGAACACTGAAGCTTTCTTT
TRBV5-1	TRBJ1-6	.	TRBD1	CASRQDRAGSPLHF	TGCGCCAGCAGACAGGACAGGGCGGGTTCACCCCTCCACTTT
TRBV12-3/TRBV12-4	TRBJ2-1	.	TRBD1	CASSKNRGDEQFF	TGTGCCAGCAGTAAAAACAGGGGAGATGAGCAGTTCTTC
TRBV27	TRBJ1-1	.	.	CASSLGRGTEAFF	TGTGCCAGCAGCCTGGGGAGGGGAACTGAAGCTTTCTTT
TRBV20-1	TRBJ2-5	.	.	CSASEGQVYQETQYF	TGCAGTGCTAGTGAGGGGCAGGTGTACCAAGAGACCCAGTACTTC
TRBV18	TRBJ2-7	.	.	CASSPPSSIEQYF	TGTGCCAGCTCACCACCCTCTAGCATCGAGCAGTACTTC
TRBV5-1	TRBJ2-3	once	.	CASSLALSMDTPHTQYF	TGCGCCAGCAGCTTGGCCCTTAGTATGGACACTCCTCATACGCAGTATTTT
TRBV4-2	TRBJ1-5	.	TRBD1	CASSQGQGVDQPQHF	TGTGCCAGCAGCCAAGGACAGGGGGTCGATCAGCCCCAGCATTTT
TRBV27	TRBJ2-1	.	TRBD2	CASSPGTSGSYGGSEQFF	TGTGCCAGCAGTCCAGGGACTAGCGGGAGTTACGGGGGGAGTGAGCAGTTCTTC
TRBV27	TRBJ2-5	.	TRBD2	CASSLRSSGLVETQYF	TGTGCCAGCAGCCTCCGGAGTAGCGGGTTGGTGGAGACCCAGTACTTC
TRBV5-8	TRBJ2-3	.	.	CASSFGSDGRTDTQYF	TGTGCCAGCAGCTTCGGTAGCGATGGTAGGACAGATACGCAGTATTTT
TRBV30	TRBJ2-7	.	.	CAWSLSYEQYF	TGTGCCTGGAGTCTATCCTACGAGCAGTACTTC
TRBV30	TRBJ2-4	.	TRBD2	CAWRLSPLKSGRAKNIQYF	TGTGCCTGGAGGTTGTCCCCCCTAAAAAGCGGGAGGGCCAAAAACATTCAGTACTTC
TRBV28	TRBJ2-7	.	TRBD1	CASSNIRTGLYEQYF	TGTGCCAGCAGTAACATAAGGACAGGGTTATACGAGCAGTACTTC
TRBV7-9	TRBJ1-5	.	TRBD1	CASSSTGFSNQPQHF	TGTGCCAGCAGCTCGACAGGGTTCAGCAATCAGCCCCAGCATTTT
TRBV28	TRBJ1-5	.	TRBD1	CASSLWGQGKQPQHF	TGTGCCAGCAGTTTATGGGGACAGGGCAAACAGCCCCAGCATTTT
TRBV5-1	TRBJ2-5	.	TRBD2	CASSSSGGQETQYF	TGCGCCAGCAGCTCTAGCGGGGGGCAAGAGACCCAGTACTTC
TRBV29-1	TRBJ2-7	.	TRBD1	CSVELRDRVYEQYF	TGCAGCGTTGAACTCCGGGACAGGGTCTACGAGCAGTACTTC
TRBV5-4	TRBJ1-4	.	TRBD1	CASSLMSTGDEKLFF	TGTGCCAGCAGCTTGATGTCCACAGGGGATGAAAAACTGTTTTTT
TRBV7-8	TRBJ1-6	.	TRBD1	CASSFGQGNSPLHF	TGTGCCAGCAGCTTCGGACAGGGGAATTCACCCCTCCACTTT
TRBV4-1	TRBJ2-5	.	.	CASSQDRQNHQETQYF	TGCGCCAGCAGCCAAGATCGACAGAATCACCAAGAGACCCAGTACTTC
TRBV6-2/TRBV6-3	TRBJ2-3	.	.	CASSYSPGDPNTQYF	TGTGCCAGCAGTTACTCCCCAGGGGACCCAAATACGCAGTATTTT
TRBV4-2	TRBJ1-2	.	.	CASSQDLGARGYTF	TGTGCCAGCAGCCAAGATCTGGGGGCGCGTGGCTACACCTTC
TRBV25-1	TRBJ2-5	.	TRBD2	CASSETFLAGQETQYF	TGTGCCAGCAGTGAAACATTTCTAGCGGGACAAGAGACCCAGTACTTC
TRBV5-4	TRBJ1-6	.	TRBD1	CASSLYKTGFYNSPLHF	TGTGCCAGCAGCCTATATAAGACAGGGTTTTATAATTCACCCCTCCACTTT
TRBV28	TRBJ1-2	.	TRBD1	CASSLDRGLALNGYTF	TGTGCCAGCAGTTTAGACAGGGGGTTGGCTCTTAATGGCTACACCTTC
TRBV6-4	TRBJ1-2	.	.	CASSLEGGGGYTF	TGTGCCAGCAGCCTCGAGGGAGGCGGGGGCTACACCTTC
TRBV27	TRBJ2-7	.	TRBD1	CASSLSDTGGYEQYF	TGTGCCAGCAGTTTATCGGATACAGGGGGATACGAGCAGTACTTC
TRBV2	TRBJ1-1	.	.	CASSYHLNTEAFF	TGTGCCAGCAGTTATCACTTGAACACTGAAGCTTTCTTT